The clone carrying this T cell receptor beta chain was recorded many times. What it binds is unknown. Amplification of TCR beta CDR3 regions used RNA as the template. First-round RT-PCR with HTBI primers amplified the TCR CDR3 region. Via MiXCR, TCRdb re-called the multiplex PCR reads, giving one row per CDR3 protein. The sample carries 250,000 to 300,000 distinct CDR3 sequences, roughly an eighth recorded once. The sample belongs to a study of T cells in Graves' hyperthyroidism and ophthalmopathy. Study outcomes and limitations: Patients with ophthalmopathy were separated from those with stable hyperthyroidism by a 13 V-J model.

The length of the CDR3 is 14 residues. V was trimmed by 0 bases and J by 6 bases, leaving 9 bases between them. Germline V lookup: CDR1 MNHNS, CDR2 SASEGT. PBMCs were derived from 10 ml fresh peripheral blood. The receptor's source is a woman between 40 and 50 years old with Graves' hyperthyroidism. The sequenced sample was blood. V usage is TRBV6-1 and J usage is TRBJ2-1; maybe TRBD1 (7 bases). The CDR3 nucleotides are TGTGCCAGCAGTGAAGCCCAGGGGGGCAATGAGCAGTTCTTC. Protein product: CASSEAQGGNEQFF.